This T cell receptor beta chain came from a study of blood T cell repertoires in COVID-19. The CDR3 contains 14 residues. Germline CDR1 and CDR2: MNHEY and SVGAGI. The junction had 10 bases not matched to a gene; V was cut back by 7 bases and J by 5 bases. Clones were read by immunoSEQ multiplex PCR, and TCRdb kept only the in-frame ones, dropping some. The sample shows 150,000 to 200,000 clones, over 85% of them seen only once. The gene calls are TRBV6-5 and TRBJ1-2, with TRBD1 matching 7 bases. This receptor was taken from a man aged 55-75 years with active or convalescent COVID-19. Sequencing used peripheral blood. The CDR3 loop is CASTTMTGLYGYTF. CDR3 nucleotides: TGTGCCAGCACAACAATGACAGGGCTTTATGGCTACACCTTC.